This T cell receptor (beta chain) was retrieved from a study of blood T cell repertoires in COVID-19. For the study at large: Samples came from the United States, Italy and Spain, spanning acute and convalescent COVID-19. Sources were T cells, B-cell-depleted T cells, or PBMCs; the material itself was cDNA or gDNA.

With 4 bases removed from V and 3 bases from J, the gap between germline ends came to 5 bases. Per germline, CDR1 SGHRS and CDR2 YFSETQ. The CDR3 totals 11 residues. Original methodology: Cell counts per sample came from amplifying reference gene primers. Sequencing was performed with immunoSEQ multiplex PCR; in TCRdb, only in-frame clones are kept and a portion is missing. That table is the source of V, J and clone size, and D and trimming were worked out from the DNA. The table shows about 140,000 clones, with 70% to 90% occurring only once. This TCR came from a human donor in a cohort sampled during active COVID-19. Sequenced: peripheral blood. This sequence joins TRBV5-1 and TRBJ2-7; D uncertain. The CDR3 DNA follows: TGCGCCAGCAGCGAGCACTACGAGCAGTACTTC. This encodes CASSEHYEQYF. Looking up the rest from reference TRBV5-1 and TRBJ2-7 gives the full variable domain: KAGVTQTPRYLIKTRGQQVTLSCSPISGHRSVSWYQQTPGQGLQFLFEYFSETQRNKGNFPGRFSGRQFSNSRSEMNVSTLELGDSALYLCASSEHYEQYFGPGTRLTVT.